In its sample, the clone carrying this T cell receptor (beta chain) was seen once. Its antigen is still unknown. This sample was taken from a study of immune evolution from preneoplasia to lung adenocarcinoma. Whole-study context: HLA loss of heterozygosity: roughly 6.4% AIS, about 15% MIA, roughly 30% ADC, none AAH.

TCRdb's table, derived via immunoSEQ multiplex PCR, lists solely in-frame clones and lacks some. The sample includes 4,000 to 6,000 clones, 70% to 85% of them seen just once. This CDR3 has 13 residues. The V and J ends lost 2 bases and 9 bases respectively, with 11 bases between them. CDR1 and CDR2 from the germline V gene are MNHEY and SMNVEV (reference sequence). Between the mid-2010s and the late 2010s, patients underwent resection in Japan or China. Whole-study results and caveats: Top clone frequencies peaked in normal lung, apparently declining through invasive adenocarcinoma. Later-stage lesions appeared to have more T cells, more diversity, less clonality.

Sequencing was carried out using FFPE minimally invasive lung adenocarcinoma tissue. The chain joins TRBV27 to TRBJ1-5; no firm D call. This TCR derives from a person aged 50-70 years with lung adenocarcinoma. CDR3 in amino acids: CASSLGFSWPQHF. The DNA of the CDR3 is TGTGCCAGCAGTTTAGGATTTAGCTGGCCCCAGCATTTT.